This TCR beta chain comes out of a study of shared clonotypes between healthy human individuals (dated by TCRdb to 2018 to 2021). Study-wide context: Two women and three men aged 18 to 49 years were included in the cohort. To estimate repertoire size and how much clonotypes are shared between individuals, the study performed deep sequencing of blood TCR repertoires from roughly five healthy adults. Different laboratories and diverse techniques were used to prepare libraries and sequence TCR repertoires, to increase sequencing depth and limit assay-specific biases. Each donor's leukapheresis produced roughly between roughly 0.85 and 10 billion PBMCs.

CDR1 KGHSH and CDR2 LQKENI were looked up in the germline V gene. Trimming removed 5 bases from V and 2 bases from J, leaving 15 bases between the germline ends. From cysteine to phenylalanine, the CDR3 is 15 amino acids long. Only the CDR3 part of the read is kept: 45 bases, read in frame from the first base. TCR CDR3 regions were amplified from genomic DNA by multiplex PCR using the deep immunoSEQ assay. Genomic DNA extracted from each cell subset was distributed evenly over all wells of several immunoSEQ 96-well plates, and each plate served as one replicate. Each replicate PCR for unsorted PBMC received 250 to 300 ng genomic DNA, equal to about 30,000 T cell genomes. Ten immunoSEQ deep assay plates were used to sequence the unsorted PBMC genomic DNA. The purified libraries were quantified using a Qubit 3.0 fluorometer, sized with a Bioanalyzer 2100, and then quantified again using the KAPA Library Quantification kit. Each immunoSEQ 96-well plate was sequenced on its own single-read 150-cycle Illumina NextSeq 550 flow cell. In the paper's pipeline: Because the immunoSEQ output held only junctional sequences and lacked quality scores, the filtering could not match the filtering applied to full-length reads. Sequences were annotated with PyIR, a Python wrapper for IgBLAST v1.9, and V/J genes and CDR3 were assigned using IMGT germline references. Any read was removed if the V/J assignment was weak (E-value above 1e-6), the CDR3 was missing, or the read contained stop codons, out-of-frame junctions, or ambiguous translated residues. A V3J clonotype was defined by an identical inferred V gene, J gene, and CDR3 amino acid sequence. Percentage overlap between repertoires was calculated by dividing the number of shared unique clonotypes by the size of the smaller repertoire. Richness of each repertoire was evaluated using RTK rarefaction, the Chao1 estimator, and Recon v2.1 estimates of unobserved clonotypes. As stored in TCRdb, this immuneACCESS dataset retains in-frame rearrangements with V and J assigned. A fraction of the clones does not appear; measured against another copy, unresolved V genes explain less than half of the discrepancy, and the remainder lacks a known reason. The V and J calls and the clone size are those of that table, but D and trimming were determined from the DNA. The sample table contains about 490,000 clones; only one count was recorded for 79% of them. 10% to 15% of the sample rests with the top ten.

What the study reported, not specific to this receptor: Only blood was sampled, and tissue TCR repertoires likely differ from those in blood. Pairwise subsampling led to the expectation that sequencing depth would affect the degree of clonotype sharing among donors. Because the study included only a small number of donors, the genetic and exposure-history diversity represented was limited.

A word on this clone: It has no known antigen specificity. Qualities for individual bases were not recorded, and no much larger clone is one base off.

Donors were healthy HIV-negative adults with no recently reported acute infections or vaccinations. Only Caucasian adults living in Nashville, Tennessee, USA were represented among the donors. For unsorted samples, some 90 million PBMCs were counted, and genomic DNA was extracted using the QIAamp DNA Blood Mini kit. Blood was collected by leukapheresis, and PBMCs were isolated by Ficoll-Histopaque density gradient centrifugation and then cryopreserved in liquid nitrogen vapor phase. The sequenced sample was PBMCs. The sequence was obtained from a woman aged 35 to 49 in good health. Some clones in this sample may be carry-over from other donors' samples. The sequence is built from TRBV18 and TRBJ2-5; D gene: possibly TRBD2, on 6 matching bases. In nucleotides, the sequence is TGTGCCAGCTCATCATCCGGGACTGTGCAAGAGACCCAGTACTTC. Its translation reads: CASSSSGTVQETQYF.